The clone carrying this T cell receptor beta chain was detected only a few times. The antigen is unknown. The CDR3 runs to 17 residues. Per germline, CDR1 ENHRY and CDR2 SYGVKD. V lost 3 bases to trimming and J lost 0 bases, with 16 bases between them. Using its own MiXCR run on the RT-PCR reads, TCRdb lists one record per CDR3 protein. This sample has around 530,000 distinct CDR3 sequences, with 16% found just once. The sample is drawn from a study of response to subunit inactivated influenza vaccine. Study conclusions and caveats: There was a suggestion from the authors that each seasonal influenza vaccination recruits few new T cells.

V is TRBV10-3 and J is TRBJ2-3; D is ambiguous. The specimen comprised CD4+ T cells sorted from PBMCs, sampled around 25 months after vaccination. This clonotype was obtained from a man in his fifties or sixties who received an inactivated influenza vaccine. CDR3 region: CAISEKQLISSTDTQYF. DNA of the CDR3: TGTGCCATCAGTGAAAAACAGTTAATATCTAGCACAGATACGCAGTATTTT.